This T cell receptor beta chain was captured in a study of human T cells and chemical hapten exposure. Study background: Yields of TCR per sample differed, chiefly owing to small differences in pooled library volume. Study-level findings and limits: Positive correlation was observed between PT1 expanded TCR counts and patch test score. Those TCRs sitting above 1 in 1000 frequency stayed the same with DPC sensitization.

TCRdb itself ran the RACE reads through MiXCR, one entry per CDR3 protein. The repertoire holds around 50,000 distinct CDR3 sequences, with around 10% as singletons. Time point defined: patch test 2, 6 weeks after DPC sensitization. Treatment here: therapeutic diphenylcyclopropenone sensitization with weekly scalp DPC. The study drew its donors from alopecia patients who were 18 to 70 years old and suitable for DPC. This clonotype was observed many times. The target antigen is unknown. The germline V and J ends were trimmed by 1 base and 4 bases, with 14 bases remaining between them. The CDR3 is 16 amino acids. CDR1 is SGHVS and CDR2 is FQNEAQ in the germline V gene.

The source was whole blood, collected in connection with sensitization to the hapten diphenylcyclopropenone (DPC). The clonotype comes from a woman aged 50 to 60 with alopecia areata. Some clones in this sample may be carry-over from other donors' samples. This sequence joins TRBV7-8 and TRBJ1-3; no reliable D call. The CDR3 DNA follows: TGTGCCAGCAGCTTAGAGTCCGGGCTCTACGGAAACACCATATATTTT. It translates to CASSLESGLYGNTIYF. The full variable domain, completed using reference TRBV7-8 and TRBJ1-3, is GAGVSQSPRYKVAKRGQDVALRCDPISGHVSLFWYQQALGQGPEFLTYFQNEAQLDKSGLPSDRFFAERPEGSVSTLKIQRTQQEDSAVYLCASSLESGLYGNTIYFGEGSWLTVV.